Below are 22 T cell receptor beta chains sequenced from a single sample in a study of T cells in Graves' hyperthyroidism and ophthalmopathy. The TCR beta CDR3 regions underwent amplification using RNA transcripts as the source. First-round RT-PCR with HTBI primers amplified the TCR CDR3 region. TCRdb called the multiplex PCR reads again in MiXCR, with one record for every CDR3 protein. The repertoire has 250,000 or so distinct CDR3 sequences, 13% to 15% of them found once; the top ten carry approximately 12%. What was sequenced was blood. Receptors originate from a woman between 40 and 55 years old with Graves' hyperthyroidism that later progressed to Graves' ophthalmopathy.

This clonotype was seen repeatedly, ten times or more. V is TRBV2 and J is TRBJ2-7; D is perhaps TRBD1 (5 bases). With 4 bases removed from V and 4 bases from J, the gap between germline ends came to 8 bases. CDR3 length: 12 residues. The V gene's germline CDR1 is SNHLY and CDR2 FYNNEI. This chain's CDR3 is CASSADMYEQYF. The CDR3 DNA is TGTGCCAGCAGTGCGGACATGTACGAGCAGTACTTC. Combining the CDR3 with reference TRBV2 and TRBJ2-7 gives the whole variable domain EPEVTQTPSHQVTQMGQEVILRCVPISNHLYFYWYRQILGQKVEFLVSFYNNEISEKSEIFDDQFSVERPDGSNFTLKIRSTKLEDSAMYFCASSADMYEQYFGPGTRLTVT.

A few counts support this clonotype. The chain joins TRBV19 to TRBJ2-7; D perhaps matches TRBD1 (7 bases). The CDR3 runs to 13 residues. The ends were cut back, 6 bases at V and 2 bases at J, with 11 bases in the middle. From germline, CDR1 is LNHDA and CDR2 SQIVND (reference sequence). The CDR3 DNA reads as TGTGCCAGTAGGGGCAGGGGGGCCTACGAGCAGTACTTC. Its translation is CASRGRGAYEQYF.

The rearrangement joins TRBV28 to TRBJ2-7, with TRBD2 matching over 12 bases. The CDR3 sequence is 19 residues long. V lost 6 bases and J lost 0; bases outside the gene matches: 15. Germline CDR1 and CDR2: MDHEN and SYDVKM. CDR3 protein: CASSQAASGRALGSYEQYF. DNA for the CDR3: TGTGCCAGCAGCCAAGCCGCTAGCGGGAGGGCCCTCGGCTCCTACGAGCAGTACTTC. Full variable domain (rest looked up from reference TRBV28 and TRBJ2-7): DVKVTQSSRYLVKRTGEKVFLECVQDMDHENMFWYRQDPGLGLRLIYFSYDVKMKEKGDIPEGYSVSREKKERFSLILESASTNQTSMYLCASSQAASGRALGSYEQYFGPGTRLTVT.

This clonotype was seen at least ten times. The V and J genes are TRBV19 and TRBJ1-1; 9 bases map to TRBD1. V was clipped by 8 bases and J by 1 base; unmatched bases: 14. Germline lookup yields CDR1 LNHDA and CDR2 SQIVND (reference sequence). The CDR3 runs to 17 residues. The CDR3 DNA follows: TGTGCCAGTTTCGGACGGGACAGGGTTTTTTGGAACACTGAAGCTTTCTTT. This encodes CASFGRDRVFWNTEAFF.

The chain recombines TRBV6-1 with TRBJ2-1; 7 bases are shared with TRBD2. The CDR3 is 15 amino acids. CDR1 is MNHNS and CDR2 is SASEGT in the germline V gene. The ends lost 7 bases at V and 3 bases at J; junction bases unmatched: 9. The CDR3 here is CASTRGTTLYNEQFF. In nucleotides, the CDR3 is TGTGCCAGCACCCGGGGGACTACTCTCTACAATGAGCAGTTCTTC.

The J gene is TRBJ2-1, the V gene TRBV19; D may be TRBD2 (6 bases). This CDR3 comprises 13 residues. CDR1 is LNHDA and CDR2 is SQIVND in the germline V gene (reference sequence). Trimming left V 3 bases short and J 12 bases short, with 15 bases between. The CDR3 protein is CASSMDSGAPQFF. CDR3 in DNA: TGTGCCAGTAGTATGGATAGCGGAGCCCCGCAGTTCTTC.

The V and J genes are TRBV18 and TRBJ1-4; no reliable D call. This CDR3 is 13 amino acids long. Germline CDR1 and CDR2: KGHSH and LQKENI. The V gene lost 2 bases and the J gene lost 5 bases, with 6 bases spanning the gap. Here the CDR3 DNA reads TGTGCCAGCTCACCAGACCGAAATGAAAAACTGTTTTTT. It codes for CASSPDRNEKLFF.

This clonotype was seen many times. This chain links TRBV3-1 with TRBJ1-2; D call uncertain. Germline-derived CDR1 and CDR2 are LGHDT and YNNKEL (reference sequence). The CDR3 loop spans 17 amino acids. Trimming removed 0 bases from V and 4 bases from J, with 18 bases in between. CDR3 residues: CASSQEIVALEGYGYTF. Here the CDR3 DNA reads TGTGCCAGCAGCCAAGAGATAGTGGCCTTAGAAGGCTATGGCTACACCTTC.

The chain joins TRBV18 to TRBJ2-4, with TRBD2 identical over 9 bases. CDR1 and CDR2 from the germline V gene are KGHSH and LQKENI. V was pared by 0 bases and J by 1 base, with 4 bases of the junction left unmatched. The CDR3 runs 17 residues. The DNA of the CDR3 is TGTGCCAGCTCACCACCAGCGGGAGGTTCGGCCAAAAACATTCAGTACTTC. Residues: CASSPPAGGSAKNIQYF.

This clonotype was seen many times. The chain recombines TRBV15 with TRBJ2-3, with 7 bases that match TRBD1. Trimming cost V 4 bases and J 3 bases; bases outside gene matches: 4. The CDR3 totals 14 residues. The germline gives CDR1 LNHNV, CDR2 YYDKDF (reference sequence). CDR3 loop: CATSTDRVTDTQYF. As DNA, the CDR3 is TGTGCCACCAGCACCGACAGGGTAACAGATACGCAGTATTTT.

The chain uses TRBV6-1 and TRBJ2-2; 15 nucleotides line up with TRBD2. J lost 2 bases, V lost 7 bases, and 17 bases had no gene match. CDR1 MNHNS and CDR2 SASEGT come from the germline V gene. This CDR3 is 21 amino acids long. In DNA form, the CDR3 reads TGTGCCAGCACTGCCACTCATTATAGGACTAGCGGGAGGGTAAACACCGGGGAGCTGTTTTTT. This gives the protein CASTATHYRTSGRVNTGELFF.

The chain couples TRBV20-1 to TRBJ1-5; maybe TRBD1 (6 bases). Trimming took off 5 bases at V and 1 base at J, with 15 bases between the two ends. The germline V gene has CDR1 DFQATT and CDR2 SNEGSKA (reference sequence). CDR3 length equals 15 residues. The CDR3 DNA reads as TGCAGTGCTCTATTACAGGGAAAGAGCAATCAGCCCCAGCATTTT. This encodes CSALLQGKSNQPQHF.

This chain uses TRBV28 with TRBJ2-7; 7 bases match TRBD2. The V segment lost 4 bases and the J segment 3 bases; nucleotides outside the gene matches: 12. CDR1 and CDR2 (germline): MDHEN, SYDVKM. CDR3 size: 16 residues. This CDR3 is CASSSNWGGEGYEQYF. The DNA of the CDR3 is TGTGCCAGCAGTTCGAACTGGGGGGGAGAGGGCTACGAGCAGTACTTC.

This clonotype was seen repeatedly, ten times or more. The chain carries TRBV30 and TRBJ1-4; 9 nucleotides match TRBD1. The germline CDR1 and CDR2 sequences are GTSNPN and SVGIG (reference sequence). The J segment lost 9 bases and the V segment lost 1 base, leaving 3 bases of the junction unmatched. This CDR3 spans 13 amino acids. For the CDR3, the DNA is TGTGCCTGGAGTGGGGGACAGGGAAAAAAACTGTTTTTT. Translating it yields CAWSGGQGKKLFF.

This clonotype showed up just a few times. The chain couples TRBV5-6 to TRBJ2-1, with 13 bases that match TRBD2. J lost 3 bases, V lost 4 bases, and 4 bases had no gene match. CDR3 length equals 16 residues. Per the germline V gene, CDR1 is SGHDT and CDR2 is YYEEEE. DNA of the CDR3: TGTGCCAGCAGCCTGGGACTAGCGGGGTTCTACAATGAGCAGTTCTTC. Translation: CASSLGLAGFYNEQFF.

This chain links TRBV11-2 with TRBJ2-1, with 8 positions matching TRBD2. Trimming at V came to 5 bases and at J to 10 bases, leaving 13 bases not matched to a gene. Germline V gives CDR1 SGHAT, CDR2 FQNNGV. The CDR3 consists of 15 residues. The CDR3 spells CASSPIAGRHSEQFF. The CDR3 coding sequence is TGTGCCAGCAGCCCCATAGCGGGGAGGCACAGCGAGCAGTTCTTC.

This clonotype was recorded at least ten times. The gene calls are TRBV20-1 and TRBJ1-1; D remains ambiguous. CDR1 DFQATT and CDR2 SNEGSKA come from the germline V gene (reference sequence). The CDR3 sequence is 13 residues long. V lost 6 bases and J lost 0, with 11 bases in between. As DNA, the CDR3 is TGCAGTGCAACTGCCTGGGTGAACACTGAAGCTTTCTTT. The encoded protein is CSATAWVNTEAFF.

This clonotype has a count of ten or more. The genes are TRBV11-2 and TRBJ2-4, with 11 bases matching TRBD2. V lost 4 bases and J lost 6; bases outside the gene matches: 11. CDR1 and CDR2 (germline): SGHAT, FQNNGV. CDR3 length equals 17 residues. This CDR3 reads CASSSGLAGGSGNIQYF. The CDR3 DNA is TGTGCCAGCAGCTCGGGTTTAGCGGGAGGGTCAGGAAACATTCAGTACTTC.

This clonotype was counted ten times or more. CDR3 nucleotide sequence: TGTGCCAGCACCCCCCTAGGAGACATAATAAACACCGGGGAGCTGTTTTTT. Its translation: CASTPLGDIINTGELFF. The chain recombines TRBV27 with TRBJ2-2; D gene ambiguous. The CDR3 totals 17 residues. Looked up from germline, CDR1 is MNHEY and CDR2 is SMNVEV (reference sequence). V lost 7 bases to trimming and J lost 2 bases, with 20 bases between them.

This clonotype was recorded many times. V usage is TRBV28 and J usage is TRBJ1-1; D call uncertain. This CDR3 has 13 residues. The V gene's germline CDR1 is MDHEN and CDR2 SYDVKM. Trimming removed 10 bases at V and 0 bases at J, with 12 bases between. The chain's CDR3 is CATVRELNTEAFF. The CDR3 region has the DNA TGTGCCACCGTGCGTGAACTGAACACTGAAGCTTTCTTT.

At least ten counts were recorded for this clonotype. CDR3 region: CASRGPQGLAGLNEQFF. The CDR3 region has the DNA TGTGCCAGCAGAGGACCCCAGGGACTAGCGGGTCTCAATGAGCAGTTCTTC. The chain joins TRBV2 to TRBJ2-1; 12 nucleotides match TRBD2. V lost 6 bases and J lost 6; bases outside the gene matches: 12. The CDR3 runs to 17 residues. Germline CDR1 SNHLY, CDR2 FYNNEI.

This clonotype was counted ten times or more. The chain is built from TRBV6-2 or TRBV6-3 and TRBJ2-3; 10 bases are a match to TRBD2. V lost 2 bases to trimming and J lost 2 bases; unmatched junction nucleotides: 13. The germline CDR1 and CDR2 sequences are MNHEY and SVGEGT. The CDR3 contains 19 residues. This CDR3 reads CASSYPTTSGPTDTDTQYF. The CDR3 DNA is TGTGCCAGCAGTTACCCGACGACTAGCGGGCCTACCGACACAGATACGCAGTATTTT.